The 15 T cell receptor beta chains below were found in one sample sequenced in a study of cytomegalovirus exposure and HLA in healthy donors. PCR used 60 Vbeta primers and 13 Jbeta primers. Method: immunoSEQ multiplex PCR; TCRdb's copy keeps in-frame clones and lacks some. The top ten hold roughly a tenth of the sample, which has approximately 110,000 clones, 70% seen once. Source material: PBMCs. These receptors were taken from a man between 35 and 55 years old in good health and CMV-seropositive.

The chain carries TRBV27 and TRBJ1-1; 10 bases line up with TRBD1. The CDR3 length is 13 residues. Germline V gene data show CDR1 as MNHEY and CDR2 as SMNVEV (reference sequence). J lost 3 bases, V lost 5 bases, and 0 bases had no gene match. The CDR3 DNA reads as TGTGCCAGCAGTGGGACAGGGGACACTGAAGCTTTCTTT. This sequence encodes CASSGTGDTEAFF.

This clone occurred once. The V and J genes are TRBV11-3 and TRBJ2-1; 12 positions agree with TRBD2. CDR1 and CDR2 (germline): SGHNT, YENEEA. The CDR3 is 15 residues long. The V segment lost 1 base and the J segment 8 bases; nucleotides outside the gene matches: 3. The CDR3 sequence: CASSLGLAGGDEQFF. The CDR3 DNA follows: TGTGCCAGCAGCTTAGGGCTAGCGGGAGGGGATGAGCAGTTCTTC.

This clone was counted once. This rearrangement joins TRBV7-2 to TRBJ2-5; the match to TRBD2 covers 8 bases. V shed 2 bases, J shed 5 bases, and the junction held 7 bases outside the gene matches. This CDR3 is 15 amino acids long. Germline loops: CDR1 SGHTA, CDR2 FQGNSA. CDR3 DNA: TGTGCCAGCAGCTTATCGGGAGGGGGTGGTGAGACCCAGTACTTC. This translates into CASSLSGGGGETQYF.

A few counts support this clone. The chain has TRBV11-3 and TRBJ2-7, with D perhaps TRBD1 (6 bases). Trimming pared 2 bases from V and 2 bases from J, leaving 10 bases between. Germline loops: CDR1 SGHNT, CDR2 YENEEA. This CDR3 comprises 14 residues. The CDR3 DNA reads TGTGCCAGCAGCTTAAGTGCAGGGGCCTACGAGCAGTACTTC. This codes for CASSLSAGAYEQYF.

The chain couples TRBV28 to TRBJ1-5, with 10 bases identical to TRBD1. V dropped 5 bases and J dropped 5; count of bases not matched to a gene: 3. Germline V CDR1 and CDR2: MDHEN, SYDVKM. The CDR3 is 14 amino acids. The CDR3 sequence is CASSRGTGDQPQHF. CDR3 DNA sequence: TGTGCCAGCAGTAGGGGGACAGGGGATCAGCCCCAGCATTTT. Together with reference TRBV28 and TRBJ1-5, the CDR3 gives the full variable domain: DVKVTQSSRYLVKRTGEKVFLECVQDMDHENMFWYRQDPGLGLRLIYFSYDVKMKEKGDIPEGYSVSREKKERFSLILESASTNQTSMYLCASSRGTGDQPQHFGDGTRLSIL.

The chain is built from TRBV14 and TRBJ2-1; 11 bases fit TRBD2. This CDR3 comprises 16 residues. CDR1 and CDR2 from the germline V gene are SGHDN and FVKESK. V lost 4 bases, J lost 6 bases, and 8 bases stayed unmatched. The CDR3 reads CASSPRLAGLLNEQFF. CDR3 bases: TGTGCCAGCAGCCCTCGACTAGCGGGGCTCCTCAATGAGCAGTTCTTC. The full variable domain, in which reference TRBV14 and TRBJ2-1 provide the parts outside the CDR3, is EAGVTQFPSHSVIEKGQTVTLRCDPISGHDNLYWYRRVMGKEIKFLLHFVKESKQDESGMPNNRFLAERTGGTYSTLKVQPAELEDSGVYFCASSPRLAGLLNEQFFGPGTRLTVL.

CDR3 sequence reads: CASSPTVSENYGYTF. DNA of the CDR3: TGTGCCAGCAGCCCAACCGTATCAGAAAACTATGGCTACACCTTC. This chain connects TRBV7-9 to TRBJ1-2, with D unresolved. The CDR3 sequence is 15 residues long. The V gene's germline CDR1 is SEHNR and CDR2 FQNEAQ (reference sequence). V shed 5 bases and J shed 2 bases, with 15 bases lying between them.

The genes are TRBV9 and TRBJ1-2, with D possibly matching TRBD1 (6 bases). The V and J ends lost 4 bases and 2 bases respectively, with 18 bases between them. CDR1 and CDR2 from the germline V gene are SGDLS and YYNGEE. The CDR3 loop spans 16 amino acids. Here the CDR3 reads CASSPHPRGINYGYTF. As DNA, the CDR3 is TGTGCCAGCAGCCCTCACCCCAGGGGAATCAACTATGGCTACACCTTC.

The chain employs TRBV5-1 and TRBJ2-1, with 11 bases matching TRBD2. Germline loops: CDR1 SGHRS, CDR2 YFSETQ. The CDR3 has 15 amino acids. The junction had 4 bases not matched to a gene; V was cut back by 4 bases and J by 4 bases. CDR3: CASSPGLAGYNEQFF. CDR3 nucleotide sequence: TGCGCCAGCAGCCCCGGACTAGCGGGTTACAATGAGCAGTTCTTC.

The rearrangement links TRBV15 to TRBJ2-1; maybe TRBD2 (5 bases). The V end lost 8 bases, the J end lost 3 bases, and 14 bases lay between the germline ends. Per germline, CDR1 LNHNV and CDR2 YYDKDF (reference sequence). The CDR3 contains 14 residues. This CDR3 is CATLPGSDYNEQFF. The CDR3 coding sequence is TGTGCCACCCTCCCGGGGAGTGACTACAATGAGCAGTTCTTC.

This clone showed up just a few times. The chain uses TRBV5-1 and TRBJ2-5, with 10 positions matching TRBD2. Germline V gene lookup returns CDR1 SGHRS and CDR2 YFSETQ. V was pared by 0 bases and J by 2 bases, with 10 bases of the junction left unmatched. This CDR3 has 18 residues. The CDR3 bases are TGCGCCAGCAGCTTGGGCGTGAGGACTAGCGGAAAACAAGAGACCCAGTACTTC. Amino acid sequence: CASSLGVRTSGKQETQYF.

In its sample, this clone was seen a few times. The chain combines TRBV5-5 with TRBJ2-4; no definite D call. CDR1 SGHKS and CDR2 YYEKEE come from the germline V gene (reference sequence). Trimming pared 0 bases from V and 7 bases from J, leaving 14 bases between. The CDR3 contains 15 residues. The CDR3 reads CASSLDSVSENIQYF. DNA of the CDR3: TGTGCCAGCAGCTTGGATTCGGTATCTGAGAACATTCAGTACTTC.

V usage is TRBV4-1 and J usage is TRBJ2-3; D remains ambiguous. This CDR3 has 13 amino acids. Trimming removed 0 bases from V and 8 bases from J, with 9 bases in between. The germline V gene encodes CDR1 MGHRA and CDR2 YSYEKL. As DNA, the CDR3 is TGCGCCAGCAGCCAAGATTCTCTTCGTACGCAGTATTTT. Translated, it gives CASSQDSLRTQYF.

The V gene is TRBV5-4, the J gene TRBJ2-5; TRBD2 matches at 8 bases. This CDR3 comprises 15 residues. The J segment lost 5 bases and the V segment lost 5 bases, leaving 11 bases of the junction unmatched. The germline CDR1 and CDR2 sequences are SGHNT and YYREEE (reference sequence). CDR3: CASSTGRALRETQYF. The CDR3 nucleotides are TGTGCCAGCAGTACCGGGAGGGCCCTAAGGGAGACCCAGTACTTC. The full variable domain, in which reference TRBV5-4 and TRBJ2-5 provide the parts outside the CDR3, is ETGVTQSPTHLIKTRGQQVTLRCSSQSGHNTVSWYQQALGQGPQFIFQYYREEENGRGNFPPRFSGLQFPNYSSELNVNALELDDSALYLCASSTGRALRETQYFGPGTRLLVL.

The chain links TRBV6-5 to TRBJ2-3, with 8 bases that match TRBD1. The V and J ends lost 1 base and 6 bases, in that order; junction bases with no gene match: 6. The CDR3 consists of 15 residues. The germline V gene has CDR1 MNHEY and CDR2 SVGAGI. This CDR3 is CASSYLDREGDTQYF. DNA for the CDR3: TGTGCCAGCAGTTACTTGGACAGGGAAGGGGATACGCAGTATTTT.